These T cell receptor beta chains were read from a single sample in a study of shared clonotypes between healthy human individuals. Profiling relied on immunoSEQ multiplex PCR, and the TCRdb table lists in-frame clones only, not all of them. The repertoire holds more than 2,000,000 clones, around nine tenths seen once, with about 0.13% in the top ten. Sequencing used naive CD4+ T cells sorted from blood. These TCRs come from a man between 18 and 29 years old in good health. Each CDR3 is given with its conserved first and last residue. The order of the fields is V gene, clone size, J gene, D gene, CDR3 DNA, CDR3 protein. A D gene is named only where the DNA matches it firmly. For some rows the clone size is stated as once, few or many, or as a class when expanded; others skip it.

V: TRBV7-9; size: .; J: TRBJ2-6; D: .; DNA: TGTGCCAGCGGCGGCGCCCCTGGGGCCAACGTCCTGACTTTC; CDR3: CASGGAPGANVLTF
V: TRBV2; size: .; J: TRBJ2-3; D: TRBD2; DNA: TGTGCCAGCGTTCTGGATGGGGGGGGAGCAGATACGCAGTATTTT; CDR3: CASVLDGGGADTQYF
V: TRBV6-5; size: .; J: TRBJ2-7; D: .; DNA: TGTGCCAGCAGTTTGGGGGAATTCTACGAGCAGTACTTC; CDR3: CASSLGEFYEQYF
V: TRBV7-9; size: .; J: TRBJ1-1; D: .; DNA: TGTGCCAGCAGCGCCGATGGGGGCACTGAAGCTTTCTTT; CDR3: CASSADGGTEAFF
V: TRBV4-1; size: few; J: TRBJ1-1; D: TRBD1; DNA: TGCGCCAGCAGCCAATCGGACAGGGGGCGAACTGAAGCTTTCTTT; CDR3: CASSQSDRGRTEAFF
V: TRBV4-1; size: .; J: TRBJ2-3; D: .; DNA: TGCGCCAGCAGCCATGTGGTTATCACAGATACGCAGTATTTT; CDR3: CASSHVVITDTQYF
V: TRBV2; size: few; J: TRBJ1-2; D: TRBD1; DNA: TGTGCCAGCAGGGGGGGACAGGACTATGGCTACACCTTC; CDR3: CASRGGQDYGYTF
V: TRBV2; size: .; J: TRBJ2-7; D: TRBD1; DNA: TGTGCCAGCAGACGGACAGGGGGCCTCTACGAGCAGTACTTC; CDR3: CASRRTGGLYEQYF
V: TRBV6-5; size: .; J: TRBJ1-2; D: .; DNA: TGTGCCAGCTGGCCAGGGGAAAAGAGTTACTATGGCTACACCTTC; CDR3: CASWPGEKSYYGYTF
V: TRBV28; size: .; J: TRBJ2-7; D: .; DNA: TGTGCCAGCACCCCATTCGCAGGGCTCCGGTACGAGCAGTACTTC; CDR3: CASTPFAGLRYEQYF
V: TRBV5-1; size: .; J: TRBJ1-1; D: TRBD1; DNA: TGCGCCAGCAGCTTGGTGGGACAGGAAAACACTGAAGCTTTCTTT; CDR3: CASSLVGQENTEAFF
V: TRBV4-3; size: .; J: TRBJ2-2; D: .; DNA: TGCGCCAGCAGCCAGACACTGCCGAACACCGGGGAGCTGTTTTTT; CDR3: CASSQTLPNTGELFF
V: TRBV7-9; size: .; J: TRBJ2-1; D: TRBD2; DNA: TGTGCCAGCAGACAAACTAGCGGGGGCCCCAATGAGCAGTTCTTC; CDR3: CASRQTSGGPNEQFF
V: TRBV7-8; size: once; J: TRBJ2-1; D: .; DNA: TGTGCCAGCAGCTTGACAGCGGGCTCCTACAATGAGCAGTTCTTC; CDR3: CASSLTAGSYNEQFF
V: TRBV9; size: .; J: TRBJ1-4; D: TRBD1; DNA: TGTGCCAGCAGCACCAGGACAGGGGGCGGTGAAAAACTGTTTTTT; CDR3: CASSTRTGGGEKLFF